The T cell receptor beta chain under discussion was sequenced for a study of T cell repertoires in cytomegalovirus infection. TCRdb itself ran the reads through MiXCR, one entry per CDR3 protein. The sample lists a few hundred thousand distinct CDR3 sequences; roughly 43% were seen once. About this clonotype: Its antigen is unknown.

Trimming took off 6 bases at V and 0 bases at J, with 14 bases between the two ends. Per the germline V gene, CDR1 is SEHNR and CDR2 is FQNEAQ (reference sequence). The CDR3 length is 15 residues. The origin of this receptor is a human donor in good health (CMV status not recorded). Some clones in this sample may be carry-over from other donors' samples. The chain couples TRBV7-9 to TRBJ1-2; D perhaps matches TRBD1 (5 bases). Sample: cultured PBMCs, taken from culture after CMV antigen stimulation. As DNA, the CDR3 is TGTGCCAGCAGAAGAGAGGGGAAGGCTAACTATGGCTACACCTTC. This gives the protein CASRREGKANYGYTF.